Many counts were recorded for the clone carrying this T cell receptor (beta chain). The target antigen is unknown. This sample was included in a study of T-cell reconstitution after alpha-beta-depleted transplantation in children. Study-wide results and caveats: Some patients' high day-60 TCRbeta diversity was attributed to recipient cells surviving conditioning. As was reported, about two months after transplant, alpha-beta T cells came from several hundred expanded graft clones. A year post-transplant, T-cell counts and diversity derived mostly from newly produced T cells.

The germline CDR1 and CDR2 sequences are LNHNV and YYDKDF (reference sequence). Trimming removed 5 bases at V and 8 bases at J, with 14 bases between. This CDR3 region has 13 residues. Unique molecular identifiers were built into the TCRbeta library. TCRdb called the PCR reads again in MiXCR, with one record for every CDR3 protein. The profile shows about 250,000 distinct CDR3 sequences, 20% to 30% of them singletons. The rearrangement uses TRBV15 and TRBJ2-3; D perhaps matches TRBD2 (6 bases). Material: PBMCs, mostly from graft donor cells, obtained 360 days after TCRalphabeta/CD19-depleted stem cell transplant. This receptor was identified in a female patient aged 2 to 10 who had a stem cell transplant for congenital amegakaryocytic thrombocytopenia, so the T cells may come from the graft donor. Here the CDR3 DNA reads TGTGCCACCAGCCGGGGGTCAGAAGGTACGCAGTATTTT. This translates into CATSRGSEGTQYF.